The 11 T cell receptor beta chains reported below all come from one sample, sequenced in a study of PD-L1 blockade in urothelial cancer. Time point here: peripheral blood 6 weeks after treatment start. Produced via immunoSEQ multiplex PCR; TCRdb's table is partial and in-frame only. The table has some 41,000 clones, about four fifths seen once. The sample consisted of PBMCs, taken around atezolizumab (anti-PD-L1) treatment. These TCRs come from a man aged 55 to 69 with urothelial cancer.

The chain couples TRBV6-1 to TRBJ1-2, with D possibly being TRBD1 (5 bases). Trimming left V 7 bases short and J 8 bases short, with 20 bases between. The CDR3 totals 14 residues. Looked up from germline, CDR1 is MNHNS and CDR2 is SASEGT. CDR3 protein: CASINPDSPLGYTF. The CDR3 DNA is TGTGCCAGCATTAATCCCGACAGTCCCTTAGGCTACACCTTC.

The chain recombines TRBV6-6 with TRBJ2-1; 8 nucleotides align to TRBD1. Germline loops: CDR1 MNHNY, CDR2 SVGAGI (reference sequence). This CDR3 spans 14 amino acids. With 2 bases clipped from V and 5 bases from J, the junction kept 2 bases outside the gene matches. The CDR3 DNA sequence: TGTGCCAGCAGTTACCAGGGGGCCAACAATGAGCAGTTCTTC. This translates into CASSYQGANNEQFF.

The chain links TRBV4-1 to TRBJ1-4; D is ambiguous. The CDR3 covers 16 residues. Germline V gene lookup returns CDR1 MGHRA and CDR2 YSYEKL. Between the trimmed V and J ends, which lost 0 bases and 6 bases, there was a span of 14 bases. CDR3 DNA sequence: TGCGCCAGCAGCCAAGATCTCCCGAGGGAATATGAAAAACTGTTTTTT. Protein: CASSQDLPREYEKLFF.

This clone has just a few counts. This sequence joins TRBV20-1 and TRBJ2-1, with 9 bases aligning to TRBD2. Trimming took 3 bases from V and 14 from J; bases not matched to a gene: 5. CDR1 and CDR2 (germline): DFQATT, SNEGSKA (reference sequence). This CDR3 has 11 residues. As DNA, the CDR3 is TGCAGTGCTAGCGGGTTAGCGGGGGAGTTCTTC. This gives the protein CSASGLAGEFF.

This clone was recorded a few times. This chain connects TRBV6-5 to TRBJ1-1; possible D gene TRBD1, 6 bases. This CDR3 spans 11 amino acids. Between the trimmed V and J ends, which lost 6 bases and 11 bases, there was a span of 13 bases. Germline CDR1 MNHEY, CDR2 SVGAGI. CDR3 nucleotides: TGTGCCAGCAGCGACAGGTCCAGGGCTTTCTTT. It is translated as CASSDRSRAFF.

This clone occurred a few times. The chain employs TRBV2 and TRBJ1-2; the match to TRBD1 covers 9 bases. The CDR3 is made up of 15 amino acids. J lost 0 bases, V lost 5 bases, and 4 bases had no gene match. The germline V gene has CDR1 SNHLY and CDR2 FYNNEI. CDR3 in amino acids: CASSKGQGPNYGYTF. Written as DNA, the CDR3 is TGTGCCAGCAGTAAGGGACAGGGTCCTAACTATGGCTACACCTTC.

The CDR3 DNA follows: TGTGCCAGCAGTTTATATGGCCGACAGGGGCCCCTCAATCCTAGCAATCAGCCCCAGCATTTT. Protein sequence: CASSLYGRQGPLNPSNQPQHF. This chain uses TRBV27 with TRBJ1-5; 8 nucleotides align to TRBD1. Germline assignment: CDR1 MNHEY and CDR2 SMNVEV (reference sequence). J gave up 0 bases and V 1 base, and 17 bases lay outside the gene matches. The length of the CDR3 is 21 residues.

The sample holds a few counts of this clone. The chain links TRBV2 to TRBJ1-5, with D perhaps matching TRBD1 (5 bases). Trimming shortened V by 6 bases and J by 2 bases, and 11 bases separated the two germline ends. The V gene's germline CDR1 is SNHLY and CDR2 FYNNEI. This CDR3 is 14 amino acids long. The CDR3 region is CASRYDSGNQPQHF. The CDR3 DNA follows: TGTGCCAGCAGATACGACAGCGGCAATCAGCCCCAGCATTTT.

The CDR3 nucleotides read TGTGCCAGTAGTATAGGGGTAGGGGGGGCCTACAATGAGCAGTTCTTC. Translating gives CASSIGVGGAYNEQFF. The chain carries TRBV19 and TRBJ2-1; perhaps TRBD2 as D (7 bases). CDR3 length: 16 amino acids. Germline V lookup: CDR1 LNHDA, CDR2 SQIVND (reference sequence). Between the trimmed V and J ends, which lost 1 base and 2 bases, there was a span of 12 bases.

The chain uses TRBV30 and TRBJ1-6; D gene ambiguous. CDR1 and CDR2 from the germline V gene are GTSNPN and SVGIG (reference sequence). The CDR3 consists of 13 residues. Trimming took 4 bases from V and 10 from J, leaving 14 bases between them. CDR3: CAWNPEAGSPLHF. The CDR3 DNA sequence: TGTGCCTGGAACCCAGAAGCGGGATCACCCCTCCACTTT.

V usage is TRBV6-5 and J usage is TRBJ2-7; TRBD2 might be the D (6 bases). V lost 11 bases to trimming and J lost 0 bases, with 17 bases between them. The CDR3 extends over 14 amino acids. Germline V gives CDR1 MNHEY, CDR2 SVGAGI. CDR3 sequence (DNA): TGTGCCGGGCTCCAGTGGGGGGACTCCTACGAGCAGTACTTC. This codes for CAGLQWGDSYEQYF.